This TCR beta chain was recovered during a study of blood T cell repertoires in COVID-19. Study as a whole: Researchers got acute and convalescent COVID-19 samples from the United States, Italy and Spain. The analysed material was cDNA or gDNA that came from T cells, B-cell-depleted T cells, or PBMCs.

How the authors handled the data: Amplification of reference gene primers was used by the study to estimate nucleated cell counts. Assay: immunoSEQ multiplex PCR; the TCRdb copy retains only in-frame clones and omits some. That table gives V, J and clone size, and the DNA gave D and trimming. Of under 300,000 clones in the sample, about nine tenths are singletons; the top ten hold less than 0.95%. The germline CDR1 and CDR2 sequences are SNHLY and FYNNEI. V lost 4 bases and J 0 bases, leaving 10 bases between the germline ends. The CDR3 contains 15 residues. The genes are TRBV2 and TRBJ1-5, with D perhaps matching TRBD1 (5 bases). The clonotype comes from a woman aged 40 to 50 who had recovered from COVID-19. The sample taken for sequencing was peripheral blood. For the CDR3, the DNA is TGTGCCAGCAGTGCCCTGGACATTAGCAATCAGCCCCAGCATTTT. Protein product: CASSALDISNQPQHF.